This T cell receptor beta chain was sequenced during a study of graft-versus-host responses after intestinal transplantation. About the research overall: Multivisceral, liver-intestinal, or isolated intestinal transplants were performed in recipients. Study-level results: Peak circulating GvH clone levels were associated with early post-transplant HvG declines. Across patients carrying graft-donor T cell macrochimerism, allografts held high graft-versus-host to host-versus-graft clonal ratios. Recipient marrow contained GvH clones, some of which appeared first in ileum or blood.

The trim removed 0 bases at V and 7 bases at J, leaving 2 bases unmatched. The length of the CDR3 is 13 residues. The germline V gene has CDR1 ENHRY and CDR2 SYGVKD. With regard to this clone: The antigen is not known.

Produced via immunoSEQ multiplex PCR; TCRdb's table is partial and in-frame only. The data contain just under 65,000 clones, roughly 90% of them seen just once; the ten biggest clones take up 1.7%. The clonotype originates from a human donor who was the organ donor for an intestinal transplant. Source: unstimulated CD8+ T cells sorted from spleen or lymph node cells, taken before transplant. The chain employs TRBV10-3 and TRBJ2-7, with 8 bases lining up with TRBD2. This chain's CDR3 is CAISESIAGEQYF. Written as DNA, the CDR3 is TGTGCCATCAGTGAGTCCATAGCGGGGGAGCAGTACTTC.